The 30 T cell receptor beta chains listed next were all sequenced from one sample in a study of blood T cell repertoires in COVID-19. TCRdb's table, derived via immunoSEQ multiplex PCR, lists solely in-frame clones and lacks some. The sample shows approximately 150,000 clones, roughly 85% of them seen only once. Sequenced sample: peripheral blood. The receptors stem from a man aged 35 to 55 with acute or convalescent COVID-19.

The chain recombines TRBV9 with TRBJ2-5, with 9 bases aligning to TRBD2. CDR3 length: 16 residues. CDR1 and CDR2 from the germline V gene are SGDLS and YYNGEE. Trimming took 0 bases from V and 5 from J; bases not matched to a gene: 8. CDR3 residues: CASSVAAGGHQETQYF. In DNA, the CDR3 is TGTGCCAGCAGCGTAGCAGCGGGGGGTCATCAGGAGACCCAGTACTTC. Together with reference TRBV9 and TRBJ2-5, the CDR3 gives the full variable domain: DSGVTQTPKHLITATGQRVTLRCSPRSGDLSVYWYQQSLDQGLQFLIQYYNGEERAKGNILERFSAQQFPDLHSELNLSSLELGDSALYFCASSVAAGGHQETQYFGPGTRLLVL.

This chain joins TRBV27 and TRBJ2-1; 12 positions agree with TRBD2. Trimming took 0 bases from V and 10 from J; bases not matched to a gene: 1. The germline gives CDR1 MNHEY, CDR2 SMNVEV (reference sequence). The CDR3 totals 14 residues. CDR3 amino acids: CASSLSGTSGEQFF. CDR3 bases: TGTGCCAGCAGTTTATCCGGGACTAGCGGGGAGCAGTTCTTC.

This chain connects TRBV9 to TRBJ1-1; D call uncertain. Germline CDR1 reads SGDLS; CDR2 reads YYNGEE. The CDR3 spans 13 residues. V gave up 4 bases and J gave up 3 bases, with 10 bases separating them. CDR3 residues: CASSPRGYTEAFF. DNA of the CDR3: TGTGCCAGCAGCCCCCGCGGGTACACTGAAGCTTTCTTT.

The genes are TRBV30 and TRBJ1-1, with D maybe TRBD1 (6 bases). V lost 4 bases, J lost 0 bases, and 15 bases lay in between. The CDR3 length is 15 residues. Germline assignment: CDR1 GTSNPN and CDR2 SVGIG (reference sequence). CDR3 in amino acids: CAWTKKTGMNTEAFF. In DNA form, the CDR3 reads TGTGCCTGGACCAAAAAGACAGGAATGAACACTGAAGCTTTCTTT.

The V and J genes are TRBV9 and TRBJ1-1; TRBD1 is a possible D gene (5 bases). V lost 6 bases and J lost 5, with 14 bases in between. The length of the CDR3 is 13 residues. Germline V CDR1 and CDR2: SGDLS, YYNGEE. The CDR3 bases are TGTGCCAGCACCCGGGACTTGGGGACTGAAGCTTTCTTT. Its protein product is CASTRDLGTEAFF.

The genes are TRBV30 and TRBJ1-1; D is ambiguous. The V gene lost 2 bases and the J gene lost 3 bases, with 10 bases spanning the gap. CDR3 length equals 13 residues. Germline CDR1 reads GTSNPN; CDR2 reads SVGIG (reference sequence). The CDR3 is CAWSREKYTEAFF. The CDR3 nucleotides are TGTGCCTGGAGTAGGGAGAAGTACACTGAAGCTTTCTTT.

The chain joins TRBV7-2 to TRBJ1-5, with 7 bases that match TRBD1. CDR1 is SGHTA and CDR2 is FQGNSA in the germline V gene. V shed 1 base, J shed 7 bases, and the junction held 7 bases outside the gene matches. The CDR3 extends over 15 amino acids. DNA of the CDR3: TGTGCCAGCAGCTTAGGAGGGGGCGCAAAACAGCCCCAGCATTTT. It specifies CASSLGGGAKQPQHF.

The J gene is TRBJ2-7, the V gene TRBV2; possible D gene TRBD1, 6 bases. The germline gives CDR1 SNHLY, CDR2 FYNNEI. The ends were cut back, 8 bases at V and 4 bases at J, with 21 bases in the middle. This CDR3 region has 15 residues. The chain's CDR3 is CASQPGTKMSYEQYF. CDR3 sequence (DNA): TGTGCCAGCCAGCCTGGGACAAAGATGTCTTACGAGCAGTACTTC.

The J gene is TRBJ1-1, the V gene TRBV7-9; D call uncertain. Germline CDR1 SEHNR, CDR2 FQNEAQ (reference sequence). V was shortened by 1 base and J by 0 bases, with 3 bases between the two germline ends. This CDR3 spans 13 amino acids. CDR3 residues: CASSLELNTEAFF. As DNA, the CDR3 is TGTGCCAGCAGCTTAGAGCTGAACACTGAAGCTTTCTTT.

The CDR3 sequence: CASSPDRGREQYF. For the CDR3, the DNA is TGTGCCAGCAGCCCGGACAGGGGTAGGGAGCAGTACTTC. The V and J genes are TRBV28 and TRBJ2-7; 9 positions match TRBD1. The CDR3 spans 13 residues. CDR1 and CDR2 (germline): MDHEN, SYDVKM. V dropped 6 bases and J dropped 7; count of bases not matched to a gene: 7.

This clone was counted only a few times. The chain carries TRBV13 and TRBJ1-1; D possibly corresponds to TRBD1 (5 bases). V shed 4 bases and J shed 0 bases, with 18 bases lying between them. The CDR3 sequence is 17 residues long. Germline V gives CDR1 PRHDT, CDR2 FYEKMQ (reference sequence). The DNA of the CDR3 is TGTGCCAGCAGCTCGGACTCAATGGGGGGTATGAACACTGAAGCTTTCTTT. Its translation is CASSSDSMGGMNTEAFF.

DNA for the CDR3: TGCAGCGTTGTGGTACAGGGAATAACCTACGAGCAGTACTTC. This translates into CSVVVQGITYEQYF. The chain is built from TRBV29-1 and TRBJ2-7; possible D gene TRBD1, 6 bases. Germline V CDR1 and CDR2: SQVTM, ANQGSEA. There are 14 residues in the CDR3. V lost 4 bases, J lost 2 bases, and 15 bases lay in between.

The CDR3 spells CASSEVAGANYEQYF. Written as DNA, the CDR3 is TGTGCCAGCAGTGAGGTAGCGGGGGCAAACTACGAGCAGTACTTC. This chain joins TRBV28 and TRBJ2-7; 9 bases agree with TRBD2. J gave up 3 bases and V 5 bases, and 8 bases lay outside the gene matches. The CDR3 consists of 15 residues. Germline values: CDR1 MDHEN, CDR2 SYDVKM.

This sequence joins TRBV6-4 and TRBJ2-2; 7 bases line up with TRBD2. J gave up 4 bases and V 6 bases, and 8 bases lay outside the gene matches. The CDR3 covers 15 residues. From germline, CDR1 is MRHNA and CDR2 SNTAGT. DNA of the CDR3: TGTGCCAGCAGACCCGCGGGAGAACCCACCGGGGAGCTGTTTTTT. As protein: CASRPAGEPTGELFF.

This chain uses TRBV28 with TRBJ2-7, with TRBD2 as a possible D gene (5 bases). Germline V gives CDR1 MDHEN, CDR2 SYDVKM. The V end was cut by 2 bases, the J end by 2 bases, with 16 bases between. The CDR3 is made up of 16 amino acids. CDR3 DNA: TGTGCCAGCAGTTTAGTCTCATCAAACGGGGCCTACGAGCAGTACTTC. The encoded protein is CASSLVSSNGAYEQYF.

This sequence joins TRBV18 and TRBJ1-1; 7 nucleotides agree with TRBD1. The CDR3 runs 14 residues. The V gene's germline CDR1 is KGHSH and CDR2 LQKENI. J gave up 3 bases and V 6 bases, and 7 bases lay outside the gene matches. CDR3 amino acids: CASSRTQGDTEAFF. For the CDR3, the DNA is TGTGCCAGCTCCAGAACCCAGGGGGACACTGAAGCTTTCTTT.

The CDR3 region is CASSLGGGIKNEQFF. As DNA, the CDR3 is TGTGCCAGCAGTTTGGGCGGGGGGATTAAGAATGAGCAGTTCTTC. The chain joins TRBV28 to TRBJ2-1; 8 nucleotides align to TRBD2. The CDR3 is 15 residues long. Trimming at V came to 3 bases and at J to 7 bases, leaving 8 bases not matched to a gene. CDR1 is MDHEN and CDR2 is SYDVKM in the germline V gene.

A single count supports this clone. The chain combines TRBV28 with TRBJ2-7, with D possibly matching TRBD1 (6 bases). Trimming pared 5 bases from V and 1 base from J, leaving 12 bases between. This CDR3 is 14 amino acids long. The germline V gene has CDR1 MDHEN and CDR2 SYDVKM. The CDR3 region is CASSQPQGSYEQYF. The CDR3 DNA is TGTGCCAGCAGTCAACCACAGGGTTCCTACGAGCAGTACTTC.

V and J are TRBV6-5 and TRBJ1-5; TRBD1 is a possible D gene (5 bases). Trimming pared 7 bases from V and 6 bases from J, leaving 16 bases between. The CDR3 loop spans 14 amino acids. Germline V gene data show CDR1 as MNHEY and CDR2 as SVGAGI. The CDR3 DNA sequence: TGTGCCAGCACCCTGGACAAGCCAAGTCAGCCCCAGCATTTT. Amino acid sequence: CASTLDKPSQPQHF.

This chain joins TRBV3-1 (or the pseudogene TRBV3-2) and TRBJ2-1, with D maybe TRBD2 (6 bases). In germline, CDR1 is LGHDT, CDR2 YNNKEL (reference sequence). V lost 7 bases, J lost 10 bases, and 17 bases lay in between. The CDR3 consists of 13 residues. Written as DNA, the CDR3 is TGTGCCAGCAACGACCCCGGGACTCAGGAGCAGTTCTTC. Protein product: CASNDPGTQEQFF.

The chain carries TRBV2 and TRBJ1-2; D is undetermined. The length of the CDR3 is 15 residues. V was trimmed by 3 bases and J by 4 bases, leaving 15 bases between them. Germline V lookup: CDR1 SNHLY, CDR2 FYNNEI. This CDR3 is CASSEGTPQSYGYTF. The CDR3 nucleotides are TGTGCCAGCAGTGAGGGCACCCCTCAGAGCTATGGCTACACCTTC. Based on the CDR3 plus reference TRBV2 and TRBJ1-2, the full variable domain is EPEVTQTPSHQVTQMGQEVILRCVPISNHLYFYWYRQILGQKVEFLVSFYNNEISEKSEIFDDQFSVERPDGSNFTLKIRSTKLEDSAMYFCASSEGTPQSYGYTFGSGTRLTVV.

The rearrangement links TRBV4-2 to TRBJ2-1, with 8 nucleotides matching TRBD2. Per germline, CDR1 LGHNA and CDR2 YNFKEQ. V shed 3 bases, J shed 0 bases, and the junction held 4 bases outside the gene matches. The CDR3 length is 16 residues. The DNA of the CDR3 is TGTGCCAGCAGCCATTATAGCGGGGACTCCTACAATGAGCAGTTCTTC. Translated: CASSHYSGDSYNEQFF.

J is TRBJ1-6 and V is TRBV10-3, with D possibly matching TRBD1 (6 bases). V lost 5 bases and J lost 5, with 10 bases in between. CDR1 ENHRY and CDR2 SYGVKD come from the germline V gene. This CDR3 comprises 14 residues. The CDR3 DNA is TGTGCCATCAGTAGGGCAGGGGATAATTCACCCCTCCACTTT. Translating gives CAISRAGDNSPLHF.

The chain has TRBV30 and TRBJ1-4; 8 bases fit TRBD1. V shed 5 bases, J shed 7 bases, and the junction held 9 bases outside the gene matches. CDR1 is GTSNPN and CDR2 is SVGIG in the germline V gene (reference sequence). The CDR3 is made up of 14 amino acids. CDR3 nucleotide sequence: TGTGCCTGGGGACCCGGACAGGGTATTGAAAAACTGTTTTTT. Translation gives CAWGPGQGIEKLFF.

The genes are TRBV2 and TRBJ2-7; D is possibly TRBD1 (6 bases). V was clipped by 7 bases and J by 4 bases, with 14 bases between them. This CDR3 comprises 13 residues. CDR1 and CDR2 (germline): SNHLY, FYNNEI. The CDR3 nucleotides read TGTGCCAGCATGCCTCAGGGGTTATACGAGCAGTACTTC. This encodes CASMPQGLYEQYF.

This chain uses TRBV5-6 with TRBJ1-5, with D perhaps TRBD1 (6 bases). Deletions cut 4 bases from V and 1 base from J, with 12 bases between. The CDR3 is 15 amino acids. Germline values: CDR1 SGHDT, CDR2 YYEEEE. The CDR3 nucleotides read TGTGCCAGCAGCGCATGGACAGTAAGCAATCAGCCCCAGCATTTT. Its protein is CASSAWTVSNQPQHF.

The chain is built from TRBV14 and TRBJ2-7; D gene unclear. This CDR3 is built from 13 residues. V gave up 4 bases and J gave up 5 bases, with 12 bases separating them. Looked up from germline, CDR1 is SGHDN and CDR2 is FVKESK. The CDR3 DNA follows: TGTGCCAGCAGCCGCCCTCCTCGGGACGAGCAGTACTTC. Residues: CASSRPPRDEQYF.

The V call is TRBV5-8, the J call TRBJ1-3; 8 bases align to TRBD1. J was trimmed by 7 bases and V by 0 bases; bases with no gene match: 9. The CDR3 is 16 residues long. Germline V CDR1 and CDR2: SGHTS, YDEGEE. This chain's CDR3 is CASSLVVRGPWNTIYF. For the CDR3, the DNA is TGTGCCAGCAGCTTGGTGGTCAGGGGGCCCTGGAACACCATATATTTT.

The V gene is TRBV30, the J gene TRBJ2-2, with 7 bases identical to TRBD1. CDR1 and CDR2 from the germline V gene are GTSNPN and SVGIG (reference sequence). V shed 4 bases, J shed 5 bases, and the junction held 7 bases outside the gene matches. The CDR3 spans 14 residues. CDR3 loop: CAWTVTGSTGELFF. CDR3 nucleotide sequence: TGTGCCTGGACCGTGACAGGGAGTACCGGGGAGCTGTTTTTT.

The V and J genes are TRBV5-1 and TRBJ2-7; the match to TRBD1 covers 9 bases. The CDR3 length is 14 residues. The junction had 15 bases not matched to a gene; V was cut back by 8 bases and J by 9 bases. Germline V CDR1 and CDR2: SGHRS, YFSETQ. The CDR3 spells CASWNTGTGSPQYF. The CDR3 DNA is TGCGCCAGTTGGAATACCGGGACAGGGTCCCCGCAGTACTTC.